This T cell receptor (beta chain) was captured in a study of early T cells in non-severe SARS-CoV-2 infection. Study-wide context: Bulk RNA taken from unsorted whole blood was sequenced, leaving chains unpaired.

Notes on the study in general: Using VDJdb, the matching emphasized anti-spike CD8 responses while missing private and CD4 specificities.

Per the germline V gene, CDR1 is SGHAT and CDR2 is FQDESV (reference sequence). V was clipped by 2 bases and J by 4 bases, with 1 base between them. This CDR3 contains 11 residues. The protocol attached unique molecular identifiers to individual cDNA molecules. Each CDR3 protein is one row after TCRdb ran MiXCR on the 5' RACE reads. Here the sample spans 55,000 to 85,000 distinct CDR3 sequences, more than 8% being singletons. This clonotype was seen at least ten times. The antigen is not known. The receptor was derived from an adult who was a healthcare worker with PCR-confirmed SARS-CoV-2 infection or an uninfected control (not recorded which). This specimen was whole blood, taken at baseline. V gene TRBV11-1 combines with J gene TRBJ2-3, with no clear D. The CDR3 spells CASSLSDTQYF. DNA of the CDR3: TGTGCCAGCAGCTTATCAGATACGCAGTATTTT.